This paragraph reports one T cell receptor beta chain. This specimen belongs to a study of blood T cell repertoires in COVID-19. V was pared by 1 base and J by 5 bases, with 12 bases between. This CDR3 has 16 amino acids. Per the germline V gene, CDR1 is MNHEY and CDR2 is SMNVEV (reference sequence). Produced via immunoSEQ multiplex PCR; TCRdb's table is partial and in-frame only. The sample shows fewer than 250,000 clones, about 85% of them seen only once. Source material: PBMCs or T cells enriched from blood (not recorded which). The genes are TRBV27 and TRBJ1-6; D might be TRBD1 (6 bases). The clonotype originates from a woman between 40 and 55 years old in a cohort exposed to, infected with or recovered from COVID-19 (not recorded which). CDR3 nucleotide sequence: TGTGCCAGCAGTTTATTTTCGGGACACCATAATTCACCCCTCCACTTT. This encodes CASSLFSGHHNSPLHF.